The present entry profiles one T cell receptor (beta chain) with its context. This sample is part of a study of T and B cells in COVID-19 patients. Across the study: Peripheral blood came from COVID-19 patients with active infection or after recovery.

V shed 2 bases and J 3 bases; nucleotides not matched to a gene: 9. Germline loops: CDR1 GTSNPN, CDR2 SVGIG (reference sequence). The CDR3 has 16 amino acids. TRB rearrangements were amplified by multiplex PCR with BIOMED2 TRB-A/B primers. Each CDR3 protein is one row after TCRdb ran MiXCR on the multiplex PCR reads. The data hold roughly 4,700 distinct CDR3 sequences, with roughly 33% observed a single time. Each TRB amplification used roughly 220-550 ng of genomic DNA from blood. The TCR was taken from a human donor who had recovered from COVID-19. The sequencing sample was made of blood. V gene TRBV30 combines with J gene TRBJ2-2, with 7 bases that match TRBD2. The CDR3 is CAWSIGSGTYTGELFF. As DNA, the CDR3 is TGTGCCTGGAGTATCGGCAGCGGGACCTACACCGGGGAGCTGTTTTTT.